These 10 T cell receptor beta chains originate from one sample sequenced in a study of radiotherapy plus CTLA-4 blockade in lung cancer. Repertoires were generated with immunoSEQ multiplex PCR, while TCRdb's copy carries only in-frame clones and drops some. The data contain roughly 90,000 clones, 80% to 85% of them singletons. This specimen consisted of peripheral blood, obtained from a patient treated with radiotherapy plus ipilimumab. The receptors derive from a human donor with non-small cell lung cancer that progressed on radiotherapy plus ipilimumab.

V usage is TRBV7-9 and J usage is TRBJ1-1; D is ambiguous. With 3 bases removed from V and 3 bases from J, the gap between germline ends came to 8 bases. The CDR3 is made up of 13 amino acids. Germline CDR1 is SEHNR and CDR2 is FQNEAQ (reference sequence). DNA of the CDR3: TGTGCCAGCAGCTTGCGGAGGGACACTGAAGCTTTCTTT. Translating gives CASSLRRDTEAFF.

The CDR3 DNA follows: TGTGCCAGCAGTTACCGACTAGCGGGAGGGCCGGGGCAGTTCTTC. It yields the protein CASSYRLAGGPGQFF. V usage is TRBV27 and J usage is TRBJ2-1, with 14 bases aligning to TRBD2. This CDR3 contains 15 residues. CDR1 MNHEY and CDR2 SMNVEV come from the germline V gene (reference sequence). The trim removed 4 bases at V and 12 bases at J, leaving 8 bases unmatched.

The chain is built from TRBV4-1 and TRBJ2-1, with TRBD2 identical over 12 bases. This CDR3 spans 17 amino acids. Trimming took 1 base from V and 7 from J; bases not matched to a gene: 8. CDR1 and CDR2 from the germline V gene are MGHRA and YSYEKL. CDR3 residues: CASSQVVLAGGLNEQFF. In DNA form, the CDR3 reads TGCGCCAGCAGCCAAGTGGTCCTAGCGGGAGGGCTGAATGAGCAGTTCTTC.

The chain is built from TRBV6-5 and TRBJ2-3; 15 nucleotides line up with TRBD2. CDR1 is MNHEY, CDR2 SVGAGI, per germline. J gave up 4 bases and V 4 bases, and 0 bases lay outside the gene matches. This CDR3 comprises 15 residues. The CDR3 bases are TGTGCCAGCAGTTGGACTAGCGGGAGGGCAGATACGCAGTATTTT. Translation: CASSWTSGRADTQYF.

The chain links TRBV5-1 to TRBJ2-5; D remains ambiguous. The CDR3 sequence is 14 residues long. The V end was cut by 0 bases, the J end by 3 bases, with 9 bases between. Germline-derived CDR1 and CDR2 are SGHRS and YFSETQ. CDR3 sequence: CASSLEGKEETQYF. The CDR3 DNA sequence: TGCGCCAGCAGCTTGGAAGGGAAGGAAGAGACCCAGTACTTC.

Remarks on this clone: The junction shows a germline mismatch at one end, possibly a read error. This rearrangement joins TRBV27 to TRBJ2-3, with D possibly TRBD2 on 6 matching bases. The V gene's germline CDR1 is MNHEY and CDR2 SMNVEV (reference sequence). CDR3 length equals 14 residues. This CDR3 is CAISRGTTTDTQYF. DNA for the CDR3: TGTGCCATCAGTCGCGGGACCACCACAGATACGCAGTATTTT.

The rearrangement uses TRBV28 and TRBJ1-5; 9 nucleotides match TRBD1. The V segment lost 5 bases and the J segment 6 bases; nucleotides outside the gene matches: 2. This CDR3 is built from 13 residues. Germline V gene sequence: CDR1 MDHEN, CDR2 SYDVKM. CDR3 residues: CASSTGGGQPQHF. DNA of the CDR3: TGTGCCAGCAGTACAGGGGGCGGTCAGCCCCAGCATTTT.

The V gene is TRBV10-3, the J gene TRBJ2-5; 10 nucleotides align to TRBD1. Per the germline V gene, CDR1 is ENHRY and CDR2 is SYGVKD. There are 14 residues in the CDR3. After removal of 6 bases from V and 5 bases from J, the junction contained 6 bases not matched to a gene. CDR3 region: CAIRSGQGLETQYF. The CDR3, as DNA: TGTGCCATCAGGTCGGGACAGGGGTTGGAGACCCAGTACTTC.

The J gene is TRBJ1-5, the V gene TRBV5-5; no reliable D call. CDR1 SGHKS and CDR2 YYEKEE come from the germline V gene (reference sequence). There are 15 residues in the CDR3. V lost 0 bases and J 0 bases, leaving 7 bases between the germline ends. The CDR3 region has the DNA TGTGCCAGCAGCTTGGGGACTTATAGCAATCAGCCCCAGCATTTT. Encoded protein: CASSLGTYSNQPQHF. The entire variable domain, with the rest obtained from reference TRBV5-5 and TRBJ1-5, is as follows: DAGVTQSPTHLIKTRGQQVTLRCSPISGHKSVSWYQQVLGQGPQFIFQYYEKEERGRGNFPDRFSARQFPNYSSELNVNALLLGDSALYLCASSLGTYSNQPQHFGDGTRLSIL.

The table lists this clone with a count of one. The genes are TRBV5-5 and TRBJ2-6; D is perhaps TRBD1 (5 bases). CDR1 and CDR2 from the germline V gene are SGHKS and YYEKEE (reference sequence). V shed 4 bases and J shed 0 bases, with 8 bases lying between them. CDR3 length: 15 residues. The CDR3 coding sequence is TGTGCCAGCAGCCTCGGACACTCTGGGGCCAACGTCCTGACTTTC. Translated, it gives CASSLGHSGANVLTF.